This T cell receptor (beta chain) was captured by sequencing in a study of CD8 T cells in Susac syndrome. TCR beta sequencing was performed on blood CD8+ and CD4+ T cells. Negative isolation was applied to CD8+ and CD4+ T cells, and FACS enrichment was applied to TEMRA cells. Reverse transcription of 0.5 to 1 ug RNA was performed with random hexamers. Amplification of TCR beta CDR3 was carried out by immunoSEQ multiplex PCR, which covered 54 Vbeta and 13 Jbeta segments. Using its own MiXCR run on the immunoSEQ multiplex PCR reads, TCRdb lists one record per CDR3 protein. Of about 200,000 distinct CDR3 sequences in the sample, more than 85% are singletons; the top ten hold about 0.08%. The CDR3 extends over 14 amino acids. Germline V gene sequence: CDR1 MNHEY, CDR2 SVGAGI. V lost 2 bases to trimming and J lost 3 bases, with 11 bases between them.

The V and J genes are TRBV6-5 and TRBJ2-7; tentative D call: TRBD1 (5 bases). This receptor was identified in a human donor with multiple sclerosis. The sample was CD4+ T cells from PBMCs. In DNA, the CDR3 is TGTGCCAGCAGTTACCCAGACAGAAGCTACGAGCAGTACTTC. The encoded protein is CASSYPDRSYEQYF.